The 8 T cell receptor beta chains presented below share a single source sample, sequenced in a study of cytomegalovirus exposure and HLA in healthy donors. The PCR employed 60 Vbeta primers together with 13 Jbeta primers. TCRdb's table, derived via immunoSEQ multiplex PCR, lists solely in-frame clones and lacks some. The data contain approximately 89,000 clones, 85% of them singletons. The specimen was PBMCs. These receptors came from a man between 35 and 55 years old in good health and CMV-seropositive.

The genes are TRBV19 and TRBJ2-4; 7 bases are shared with TRBD2. The CDR3 runs 15 residues. Trimming at V came to 9 bases and at J to 0 bases, leaving 8 bases not matched to a gene. The germline V gene has CDR1 LNHDA and CDR2 SQIVND (reference sequence). CDR3 bases: TGTGCCAGCAAAACTAGCGTACGAGCCAAAAACATTCAGTACTTC. Amino acid sequence: CASKTSVRAKNIQYF.

The rearrangement joins TRBV9 to TRBJ2-7, with a tentative D call TRBD2 (7 bases). V was cut by 5 bases and J by 6 bases, with 15 bases left in between. This CDR3 is 13 amino acids long. CDR1 and CDR2 (germline): SGDLS, YYNGEE. CDR3 nucleotides: TGTGCCAGCAGTGCCTTGGGAGGGGGCGAGCAGTACTTC. Encoded protein: CASSALGGGEQYF.

This chain joins TRBV7-3 and TRBJ1-2; 7 bases map to TRBD1. Losses at the gene ends were 4 bases for V and 10 bases for J; bases not matched to a gene: 9. The germline gives CDR1 SGHTA, CDR2 FQGTGA. This CDR3 has 13 amino acids. This CDR3 is CASSSSGGRNYTF. CDR3 sequence (DNA): TGTGCCAGCAGCTCCTCAGGGGGTAGGAACTACACCTTC.

CDR3 amino acids: CASSLPSVGSTEAFF. In nucleotides, the CDR3 is TGTGCCAGCAGCTTGCCCAGCGTAGGAAGCACTGAAGCTTTCTTT. J is TRBJ1-1 and V is TRBV5-4; unclear D gene. Germline V gene data show CDR1 as SGHNT and CDR2 as YYREEE (reference sequence). The CDR3 sequence is 15 residues long. Trimming removed 1 base from V and 4 bases from J, with 14 bases in between.

Written as DNA, the CDR3 is TGCGCCAGCGGACTGAGGGACAGCCCAATGACCGGGGAGCTGTTTTTT. This sequence encodes CASGLRDSPMTGELFF. This rearrangement joins TRBV5-1 to TRBJ2-2; 7 bases are a match to TRBD1. The V segment lost 7 bases and the J segment 5 bases; nucleotides outside the gene matches: 14. Germline lookup yields CDR1 SGHRS and CDR2 YFSETQ. The CDR3 covers 16 residues.

V usage is TRBV6-5 and J usage is TRBJ2-1; the D is unclear. The CDR3 has 13 amino acids. Trimming stripped 2 bases from V and 10 bases from J, with 12 bases between. CDR1 and CDR2 (germline): MNHEY, SVGAGI. CDR3 DNA: TGTGCCAGCAGTTACACCCGTAAGGAGGAGCAGTTCTTC. It translates to CASSYTRKEEQFF.

The chain has TRBV7-6 and TRBJ2-5, with 9 bases lining up with TRBD1. Germline CDR1 is SGHVS and CDR2 is FNYEAQ. Trimming took 0 bases from V and 5 from J; bases not matched to a gene: 1. This CDR3 comprises 14 residues. The CDR3 coding sequence is TGTGCCAGCAGCTTAGCGGGACAGGGTGAGACCCAGTACTTC. Translation gives CASSLAGQGETQYF.

The V call is TRBV6-1, the J call TRBJ1-2; 11 positions match TRBD1. The CDR3 runs to 15 residues. Trimming cost V 4 bases and J 2 bases; bases outside gene matches: 3. Germline CDR1 is MNHNS and CDR2 is SASEGT. The CDR3 DNA follows: TGTGCCAGCAGTGGAGGACAGGGGGCGAACTATGGCTACACCTTC. This codes for CASSGGQGANYGYTF.